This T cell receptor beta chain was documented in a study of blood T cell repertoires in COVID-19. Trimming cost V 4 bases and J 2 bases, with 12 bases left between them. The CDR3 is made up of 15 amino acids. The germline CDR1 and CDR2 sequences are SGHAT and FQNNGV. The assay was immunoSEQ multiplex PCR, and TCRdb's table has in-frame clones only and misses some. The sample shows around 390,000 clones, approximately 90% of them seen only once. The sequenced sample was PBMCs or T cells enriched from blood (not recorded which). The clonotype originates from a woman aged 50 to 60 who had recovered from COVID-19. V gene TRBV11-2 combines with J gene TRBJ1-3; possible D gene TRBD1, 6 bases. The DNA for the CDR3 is TGTGCCAGCAGCTATTCCTCAGGGGCTGGAAACACCATATATTTT. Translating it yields CASSYSSGAGNTIYF.